Sequencing of this T cell receptor beta chain was carried out in a study of response to subunit inactivated influenza vaccine (dated by TCRdb to about 2018). Concerning the study at large: To follow how T cells responded to a trivalent subunit inactivated influenza vaccine, the researchers relied on deep quantitative profiling of the T cell receptor repertoire. Study-wide findings and limitations: The authors proposed that each seasonal influenza vaccination may bring in only a limited number of new T cells.

The library was produced with RT-PCR. Sequencing used an Illumina HiSeq 2500. The raw public reads went through TCRdb reprocessing: fastp at Q25, MiXCR clone calling, in-frame beta chains kept. Every entry covers one CDR3 protein and lists the most common genes and DNA from its rows. The sample has approximately 170,000 distinct CDR3 sequences on record, around 15% of them singletons. The ten largest clones add up to roughly 26% of the sample. This clonotype was counted between two and nine times. Its antigen is not yet known. No per-base quality is available; no much larger clone lies one base away. From V the trimming removes 2 bases and from J it removes 5 bases, while the gene matches leave 18 bases of the junction unaccounted for. The CDR3 starts with the cysteine, ends with the phenylalanine, and has 18 residues. Only the CDR3 DNA is retained, 54 bases long and in frame from the first base. The germline V gene gives CDR1 as LGHNA and CDR2 as YSLEER.

This TCR was sampled from a man aged 50 or older who received an inactivated influenza vaccine. Donor details come from another sample of the same person, matched by shared clones. This specimen was CD8+ T cells sorted from PBMCs, taken roughly 5 days after vaccination. The chain is assembled from TRBV4-3 and TRBJ2-7; a stretch of 7 junction bases matches TRBD2. The DNA is TGCGCCAGCAGCCAACGACTACGGGGGGAACTGGTGGTCCACGAGCAGTACTTC. Its translation is CASSQRLRGELVVHEQYF.